The clone carrying this T cell receptor (beta chain) occurred a few times. What it recognizes is unknown. Trimming removed 6 bases at V and 2 bases at J, with 11 bases between. In germline, CDR1 is MNHEY, CDR2 SVGAGI. The CDR3 consists of 13 residues. Since all of the isolated RNA was reverse transcribed, expressed TCRB transcripts were what got sequenced. Using immunoSEQ multiplex PCR, the repertoire was profiled, and TCRdb retains in-frame clones only, with some absent. Of roughly 450,000 clones in the sample, 10% to 12% are singletons; the top ten hold 0.035% to 0.05%. This sample was included in a study of beta chain features in type 1 diabetes. Study-level background: 107,917,701 sorted cells were examined across all samples.

Populations obtained by sorting all exceeded 95% purity. Broader study findings: PCR might show a preference for shorter templates, equally across patients and controls. A potential influence of HLA type upon TCRB rearrangement remained unresolved herein.

The source of this sequence is a woman aged 18-29 years in good health. V usage is TRBV6-5 and J usage is TRBJ2-7; tentatively, D is TRBD1 (6 bases). The source material was naive CD4+ T cells from blood. The CDR3 loop is CASSPGTTYEQYF. In DNA, the CDR3 is TGTGCCAGCAGCCCCGGGACAACCTACGAGCAGTACTTC.